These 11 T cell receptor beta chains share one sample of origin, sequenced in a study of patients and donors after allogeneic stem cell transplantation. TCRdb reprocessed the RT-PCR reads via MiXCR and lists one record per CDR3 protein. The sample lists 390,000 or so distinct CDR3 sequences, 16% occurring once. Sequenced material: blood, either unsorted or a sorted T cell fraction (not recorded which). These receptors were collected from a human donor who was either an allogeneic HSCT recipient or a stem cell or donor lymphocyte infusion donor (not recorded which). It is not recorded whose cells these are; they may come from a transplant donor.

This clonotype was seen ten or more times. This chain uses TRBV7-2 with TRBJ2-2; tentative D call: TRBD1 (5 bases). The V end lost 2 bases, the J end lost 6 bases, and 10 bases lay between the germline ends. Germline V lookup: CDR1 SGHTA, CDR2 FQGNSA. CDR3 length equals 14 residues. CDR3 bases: TGTGCCAGCAGCTTAAGGGGCGAGGCCGGGGAGCTGTTTTTT. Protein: CASSLRGEAGELFF.

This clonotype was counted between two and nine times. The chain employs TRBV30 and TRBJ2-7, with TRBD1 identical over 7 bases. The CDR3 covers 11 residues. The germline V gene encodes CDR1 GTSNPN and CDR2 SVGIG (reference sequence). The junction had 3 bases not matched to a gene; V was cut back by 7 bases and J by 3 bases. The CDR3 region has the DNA TGTGCCTACTACAGGGGCTACGAGCAGTACTTC. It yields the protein CAYYRGYEQYF. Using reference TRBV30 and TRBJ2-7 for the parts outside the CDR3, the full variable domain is SQTIHQWPATLVQPVGSPLSLECTVEGTSNPNLYWYRQAAGRGLQLLFYSVGIGQISSEVPQNLSASRPQDRQFILSSKKLLLSDSGFYLCAYYRGYEQYFGPGTRLTVT.

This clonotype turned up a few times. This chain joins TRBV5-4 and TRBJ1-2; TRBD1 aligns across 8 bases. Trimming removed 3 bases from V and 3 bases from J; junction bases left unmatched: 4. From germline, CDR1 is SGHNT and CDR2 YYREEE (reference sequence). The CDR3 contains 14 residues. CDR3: CASSSGQVDYGYTF. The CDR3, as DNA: TGTGCCAGCAGCTCGGGACAGGTAGACTATGGCTACACCTTC.

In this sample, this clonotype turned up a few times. CDR3 sequence (DNA): TGTGCCAGCAGTCGAAGCATTCACAGGGGCGATCCCACTGAAGCTTTCTTT. As protein: CASSRSIHRGDPTEAFF. The V and J genes are TRBV6-1 and TRBJ1-1; 7 bases are shared with TRBD1. J gave up 4 bases and V 5 bases, and 16 bases lay outside the gene matches. The CDR3 is made up of 17 amino acids. Per germline, CDR1 MNHNS and CDR2 SASEGT.

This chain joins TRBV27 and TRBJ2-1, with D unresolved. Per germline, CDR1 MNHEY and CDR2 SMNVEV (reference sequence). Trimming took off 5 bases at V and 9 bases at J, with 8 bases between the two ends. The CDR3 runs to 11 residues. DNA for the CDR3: TGTGCCAGCAGTCAGCGATTTGAGCAGTTCTTC. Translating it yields CASSQRFEQFF.

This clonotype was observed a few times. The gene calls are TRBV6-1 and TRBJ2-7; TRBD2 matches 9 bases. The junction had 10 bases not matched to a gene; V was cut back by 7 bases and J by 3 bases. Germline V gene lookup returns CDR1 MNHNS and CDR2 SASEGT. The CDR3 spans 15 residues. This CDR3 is CASNPGPSGNYEQYF. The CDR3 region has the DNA TGTGCCAGCAATCCCGGCCCTAGCGGGAACTACGAGCAGTACTTC.

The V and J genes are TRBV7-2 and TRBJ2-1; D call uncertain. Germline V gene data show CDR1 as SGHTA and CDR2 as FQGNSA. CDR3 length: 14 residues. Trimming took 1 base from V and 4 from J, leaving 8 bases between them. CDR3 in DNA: TGTGCCAGCAGCTTAGAGTTGGCTTACAATGAGCAGTTCTTC. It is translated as CASSLELAYNEQFF.

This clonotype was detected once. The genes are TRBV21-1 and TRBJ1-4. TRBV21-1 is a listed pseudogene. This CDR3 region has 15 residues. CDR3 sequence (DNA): TGTGCCAGCAGCTTGGACTTTGCAACTAATGAAAAACTGTTTTTT. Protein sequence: CASSLDFATNEKLFF.

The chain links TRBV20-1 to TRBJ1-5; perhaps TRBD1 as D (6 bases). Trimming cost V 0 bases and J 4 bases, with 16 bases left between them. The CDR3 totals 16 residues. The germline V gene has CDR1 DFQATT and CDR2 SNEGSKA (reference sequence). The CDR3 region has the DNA TGCAGTGCTAGAGATCCTAGGGGGGGCCCTAATCAGCCCCAGCATTTT. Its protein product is CSARDPRGGPNQPQHF.

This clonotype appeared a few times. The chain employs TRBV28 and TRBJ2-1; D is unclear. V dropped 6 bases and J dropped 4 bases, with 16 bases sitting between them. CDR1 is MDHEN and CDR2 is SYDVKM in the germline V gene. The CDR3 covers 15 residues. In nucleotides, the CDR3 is TGTGCCAGCAGAAGGGCTAAGACCGATTACAATGAGCAGTTCTTC. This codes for CASRRAKTDYNEQFF.

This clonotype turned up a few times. The CDR3 here is CASSGRGTQPQHF. DNA of the CDR3: TGTGCCAGCAGCGGCAGGGGGACTCAGCCCCAGCATTTT. The V gene is TRBV12-3 or TRBV12-4, the J gene TRBJ1-5, with 7 bases matching TRBD1. The V and J ends lost 6 bases and 6 bases, in that order; junction bases with no gene match: 5. The CDR3 extends over 13 amino acids.